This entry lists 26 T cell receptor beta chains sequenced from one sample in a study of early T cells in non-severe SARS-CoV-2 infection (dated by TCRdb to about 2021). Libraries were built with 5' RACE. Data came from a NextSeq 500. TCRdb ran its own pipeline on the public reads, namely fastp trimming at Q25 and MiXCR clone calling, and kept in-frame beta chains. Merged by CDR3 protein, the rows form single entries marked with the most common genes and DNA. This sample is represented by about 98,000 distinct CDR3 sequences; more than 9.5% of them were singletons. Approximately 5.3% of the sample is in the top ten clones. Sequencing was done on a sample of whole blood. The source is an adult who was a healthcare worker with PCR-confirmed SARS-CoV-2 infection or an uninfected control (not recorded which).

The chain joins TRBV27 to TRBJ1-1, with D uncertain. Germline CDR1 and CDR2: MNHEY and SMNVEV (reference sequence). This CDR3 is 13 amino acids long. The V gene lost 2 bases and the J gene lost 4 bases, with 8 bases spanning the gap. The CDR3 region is CASSLIVSTEAFF. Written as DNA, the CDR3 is TGTGCCAGCAGTTTAATAGTGAGCACTGAAGCTTTCTTT.

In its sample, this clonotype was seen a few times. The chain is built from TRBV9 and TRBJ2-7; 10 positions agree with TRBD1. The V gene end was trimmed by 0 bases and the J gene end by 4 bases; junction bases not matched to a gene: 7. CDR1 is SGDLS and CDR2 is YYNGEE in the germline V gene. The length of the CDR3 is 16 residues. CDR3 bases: TGTGCCAGCAGCGTAGAGGGACAGGGGTTTTCGTACGAGCAGTACTTC. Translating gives CASSVEGQGFSYEQYF.

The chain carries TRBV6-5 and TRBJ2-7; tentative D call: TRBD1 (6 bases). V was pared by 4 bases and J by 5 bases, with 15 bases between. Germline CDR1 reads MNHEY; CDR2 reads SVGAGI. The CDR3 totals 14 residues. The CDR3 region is CASSFTGITNEQYF. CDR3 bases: TGTGCCAGCAGTTTCACAGGGATCACCAACGAGCAGTACTTC.

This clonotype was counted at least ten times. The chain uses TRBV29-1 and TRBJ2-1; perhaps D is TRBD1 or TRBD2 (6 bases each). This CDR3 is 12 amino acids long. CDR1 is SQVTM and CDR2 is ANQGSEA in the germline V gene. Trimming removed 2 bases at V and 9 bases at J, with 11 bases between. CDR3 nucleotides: TGCAGCGTTGAATACGGGGGCCGTGAGCAGTTCTTC. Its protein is CSVEYGGREQFF.

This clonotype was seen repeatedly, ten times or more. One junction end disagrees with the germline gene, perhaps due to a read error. Here the CDR3 reads CASSLDRTGGMNTEVFF. The CDR3 DNA reads TGTGCCAGCAGCTTGGACCGGACAGGGGGTATGAACACTGAAGTTTTCTTT. The chain recombines TRBV5-4 with TRBJ1-1, with 10 bases that match TRBD1. The CDR3 length is 17 residues. Germline values: CDR1 SGHNT, CDR2 YYREEE (reference sequence).

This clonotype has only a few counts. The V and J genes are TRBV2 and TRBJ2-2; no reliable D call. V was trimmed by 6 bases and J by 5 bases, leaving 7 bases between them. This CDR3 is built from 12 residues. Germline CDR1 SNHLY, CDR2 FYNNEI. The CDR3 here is CASRNSTGELFF. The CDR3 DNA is TGTGCCAGCAGGAACAGTACCGGGGAGCTGTTTTTT.

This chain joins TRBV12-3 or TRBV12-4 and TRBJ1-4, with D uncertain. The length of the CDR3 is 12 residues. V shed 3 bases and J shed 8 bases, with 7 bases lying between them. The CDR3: CASSFGGEKLFF. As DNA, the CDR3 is TGTGCCAGCAGTTTCGGAGGGGAAAAACTGTTTTTT.

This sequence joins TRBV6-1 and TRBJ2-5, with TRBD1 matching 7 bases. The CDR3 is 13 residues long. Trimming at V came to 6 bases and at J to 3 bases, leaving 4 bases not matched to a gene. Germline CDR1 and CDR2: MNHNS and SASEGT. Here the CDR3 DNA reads TGTGCCAGCAGGGTCGGGACAGAAGAGACCCAGTACTTC. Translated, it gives CASRVGTEETQYF.

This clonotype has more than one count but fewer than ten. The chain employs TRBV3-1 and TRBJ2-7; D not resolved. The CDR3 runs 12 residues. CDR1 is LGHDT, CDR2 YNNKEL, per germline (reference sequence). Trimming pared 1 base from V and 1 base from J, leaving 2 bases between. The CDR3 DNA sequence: TGTGCCAGCAGCCAAGCATCCTACGAGCAGTACTTC. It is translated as CASSQASYEQYF.

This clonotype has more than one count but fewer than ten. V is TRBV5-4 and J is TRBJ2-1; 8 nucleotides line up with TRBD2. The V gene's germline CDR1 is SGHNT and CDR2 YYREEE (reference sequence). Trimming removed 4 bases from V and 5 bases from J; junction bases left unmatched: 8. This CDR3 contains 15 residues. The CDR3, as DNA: TGTGCCAGCAGCCCGGGGGGGACAACCCACAATGAGCAGTTCTTC. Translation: CASSPGGTTHNEQFF.

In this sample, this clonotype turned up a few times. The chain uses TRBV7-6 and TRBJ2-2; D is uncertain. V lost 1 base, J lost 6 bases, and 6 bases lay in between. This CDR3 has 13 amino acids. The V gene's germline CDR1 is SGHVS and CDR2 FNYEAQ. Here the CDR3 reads CASSLEFPGELFF. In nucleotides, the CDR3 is TGTGCCAGCAGCTTAGAATTCCCCGGGGAGCTGTTTTTT.

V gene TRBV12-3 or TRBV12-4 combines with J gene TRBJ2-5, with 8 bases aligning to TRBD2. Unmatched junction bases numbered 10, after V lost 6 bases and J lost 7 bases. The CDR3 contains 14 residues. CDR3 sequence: CASSSHRSGGTQYF. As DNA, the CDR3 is TGTGCCAGCAGCTCTCACAGGAGCGGGGGGACCCAGTACTTC.

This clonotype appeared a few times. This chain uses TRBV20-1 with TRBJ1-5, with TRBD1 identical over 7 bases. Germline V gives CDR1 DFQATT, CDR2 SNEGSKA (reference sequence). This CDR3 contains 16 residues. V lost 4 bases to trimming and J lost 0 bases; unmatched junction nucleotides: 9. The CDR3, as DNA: TGCAGTGCTACCTCCCAAGAGGGGGCTAGCAATCAGCCCCAGCATTTT. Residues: CSATSQEGASNQPQHF.

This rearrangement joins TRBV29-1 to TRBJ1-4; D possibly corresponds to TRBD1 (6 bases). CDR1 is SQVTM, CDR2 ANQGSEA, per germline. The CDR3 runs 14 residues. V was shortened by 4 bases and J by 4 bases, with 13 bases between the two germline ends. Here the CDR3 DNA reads TGCAGCGTTGGTTACAGGGCTGATAATGAAAAACTGTTTTTT. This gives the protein CSVGYRADNEKLFF.

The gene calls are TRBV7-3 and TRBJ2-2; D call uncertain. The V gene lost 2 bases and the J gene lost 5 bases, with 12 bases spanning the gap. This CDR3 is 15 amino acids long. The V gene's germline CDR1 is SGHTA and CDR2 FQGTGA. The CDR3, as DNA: TGTGCCAGCAGCTTATTAGGTTTGGGGACCGGGGAGCTGTTTTTT. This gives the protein CASSLLGLGTGELFF.

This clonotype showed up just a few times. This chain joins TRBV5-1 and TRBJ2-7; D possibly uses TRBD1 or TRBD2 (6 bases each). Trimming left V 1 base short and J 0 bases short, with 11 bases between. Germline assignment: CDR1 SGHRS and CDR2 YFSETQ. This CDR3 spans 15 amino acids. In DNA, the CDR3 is TGCGCCAGCAGCTTGTCCGGGGGCACCTCCTACGAGCAGTACTTC. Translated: CASSLSGGTSYEQYF.

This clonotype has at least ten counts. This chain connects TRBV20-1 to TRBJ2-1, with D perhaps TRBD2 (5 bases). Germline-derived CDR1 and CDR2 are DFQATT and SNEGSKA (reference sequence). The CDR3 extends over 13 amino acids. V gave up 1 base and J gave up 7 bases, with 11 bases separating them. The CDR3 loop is CSARGRTSNEQFF. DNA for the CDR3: TGCAGTGCTAGAGGGCGGACTTCGAATGAGCAGTTCTTC.

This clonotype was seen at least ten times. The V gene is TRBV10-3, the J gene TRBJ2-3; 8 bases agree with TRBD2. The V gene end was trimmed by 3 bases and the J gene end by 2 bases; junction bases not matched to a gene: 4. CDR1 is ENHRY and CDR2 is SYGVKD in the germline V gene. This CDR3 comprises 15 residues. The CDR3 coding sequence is TGTGCCATCAGTGATGCGGGGGGCTCCACAGATACGCAGTATTTT. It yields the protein CAISDAGGSTDTQYF.

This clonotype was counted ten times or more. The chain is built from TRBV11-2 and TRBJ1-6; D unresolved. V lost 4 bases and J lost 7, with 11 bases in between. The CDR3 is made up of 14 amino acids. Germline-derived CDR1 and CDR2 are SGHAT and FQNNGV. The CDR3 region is CASSSETENSPLHF. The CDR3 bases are TGTGCCAGCAGCTCCGAGACTGAAAATTCACCCCTCCACTTT.

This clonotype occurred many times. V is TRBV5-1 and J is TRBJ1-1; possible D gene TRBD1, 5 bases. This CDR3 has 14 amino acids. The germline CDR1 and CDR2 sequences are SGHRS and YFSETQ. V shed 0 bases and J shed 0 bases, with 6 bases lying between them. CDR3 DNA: TGCGCCAGCAGCTTGGGGGGGATGAACACTGAAGCTTTCTTT. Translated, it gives CASSLGGMNTEAFF.

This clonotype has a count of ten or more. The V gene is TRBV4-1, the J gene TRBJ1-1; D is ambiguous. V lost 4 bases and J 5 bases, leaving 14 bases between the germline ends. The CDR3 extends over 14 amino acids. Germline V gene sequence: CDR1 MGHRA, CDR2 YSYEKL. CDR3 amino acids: CASSLQEGRTEAFF. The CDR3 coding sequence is TGCGCCAGCAGCCTGCAGGAGGGTCGGACTGAAGCTTTCTTT.

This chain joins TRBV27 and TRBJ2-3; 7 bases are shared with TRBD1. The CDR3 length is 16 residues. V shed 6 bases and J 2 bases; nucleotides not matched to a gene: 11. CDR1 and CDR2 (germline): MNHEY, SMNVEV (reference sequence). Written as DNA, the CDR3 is TGTGCCAGCAGGTCCGCCGGGACAGCCTACACAGATACGCAGTATTTT. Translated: CASRSAGTAYTDTQYF.

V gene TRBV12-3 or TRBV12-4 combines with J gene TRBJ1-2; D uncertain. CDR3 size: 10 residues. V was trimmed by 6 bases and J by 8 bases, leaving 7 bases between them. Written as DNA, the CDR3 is TGTGCCAGCAGAAGAGGGGGCTACACCTTC. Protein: CASRRGGYTF.

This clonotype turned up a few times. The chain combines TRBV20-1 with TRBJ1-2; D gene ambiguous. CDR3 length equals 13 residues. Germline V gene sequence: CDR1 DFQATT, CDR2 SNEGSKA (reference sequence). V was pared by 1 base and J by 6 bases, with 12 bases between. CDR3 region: CSARGTATHGYTF. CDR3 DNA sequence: TGCAGTGCTAGAGGGACGGCTACTCATGGCTACACCTTC.

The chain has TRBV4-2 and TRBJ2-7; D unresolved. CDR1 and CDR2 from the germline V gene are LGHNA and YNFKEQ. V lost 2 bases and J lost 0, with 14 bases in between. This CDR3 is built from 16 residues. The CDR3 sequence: CASSQSEAFSSYEQYF. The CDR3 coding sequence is TGTGCCAGCAGCCAAAGTGAGGCCTTTAGCTCCTACGAGCAGTACTTC.

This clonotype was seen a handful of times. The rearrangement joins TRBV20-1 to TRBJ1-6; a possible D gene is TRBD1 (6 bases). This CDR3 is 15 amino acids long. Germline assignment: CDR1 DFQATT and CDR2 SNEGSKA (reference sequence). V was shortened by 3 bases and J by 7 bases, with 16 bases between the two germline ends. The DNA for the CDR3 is TGCAGTGCTAGTGGCGACAGGAGGCTAAATTCACCCCTCCACTTT. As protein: CSASGDRRLNSPLHF.